This entry lists 15 T cell receptor beta chains sequenced from one sample in a study of metastatic and nonmetastatic thyroid tumors. No treatment had been given to any patient before thyroid surgery. TCRdb re-called clones from the PCR reads using MiXCR. Of more than 50,000 clones in the sample, 20% to 25% are singletons; the top ten hold about 3.9%. Input material: blood. The receptors stem from a female donor with papillary thyroid cancer or a benign thyroid nodule (not recorded which). Some clones in this sample may be carry-over from other donors' samples.

This clone was seen many times. The chain recombines TRBV5-6 with TRBJ2-4; no definite D call. Trimming shortened V by 0 bases and J by 2 bases, and 9 bases separated the two germline ends. Germline V gives CDR1 SGHDT, CDR2 YYEEEE. This CDR3 has 15 residues. Written as DNA, the CDR3 is TGTGCCAGCAGCTTGGGGGCGCCGTCCAAAAACATTCAGTACTTC. This encodes CASSLGAPSKNIQYF.

This clone was picked up many times. The J gene is TRBJ2-7, the V gene TRBV29-1; 11 bases map to TRBD2. The CDR3 extends over 13 amino acids. CDR1 is SQVTM and CDR2 is ANQGSEA in the germline V gene. J lost 6 bases, V lost 2 bases, and 3 bases had no gene match. The CDR3 is CSVERGTSGEQYF. CDR3 nucleotide sequence: TGCAGCGTTGAAAGGGGGACTAGCGGCGAGCAGTACTTC.

This clone was recorded at least ten times. The chain is built from TRBV5-1 and TRBJ2-7; possibly TRBD2 for D (7 bases). The CDR3 length is 15 residues. Looked up from germline, CDR1 is SGHRS and CDR2 is YFSETQ. V lost 5 bases and J lost 0, with 15 bases in between. Written as DNA, the CDR3 is TGCGCCAGCAGGATGGGAGGGGGGAGCTCCTACGAGCAGTACTTC. It is translated as CASRMGGGSSYEQYF.

The table lists this clone with many counts. The rearrangement uses TRBV11-1 and TRBJ2-1; 8 positions match TRBD2. The CDR3 extends over 16 amino acids. Germline V lookup: CDR1 SGHAT, CDR2 FQDESV (reference sequence). With V trimmed by 3 bases and J by 4 bases, 8 bases remained unmatched. The CDR3 DNA follows: TGTGCCAGCAGCTTTAGAACTAGCGGAGATTACAATGAGCAGTTCTTC. Its protein is CASSFRTSGDYNEQFF.

This clone appeared many times. The V call is TRBV6-1, the J call TRBJ1-4; 8 bases are a match to TRBD1. The CDR3 totals 14 residues. Germline lookup yields CDR1 MNHNS and CDR2 SASEGT. Trimming cost V 6 bases and J 6 bases; bases outside gene matches: 6. CDR3 sequence (DNA): TGTGCCAGCAGAGCAGGGGGCGGTGATGAAAAACTGTTTTTT. This gives the protein CASRAGGGDEKLFF.

This clone was detected ten times or more. This chain links TRBV5-1 with TRBJ2-5; no firm D call. The CDR3 is 12 residues long. V lost 4 bases, J lost 5 bases, and 9 bases lay in between. In germline, CDR1 is SGHRS, CDR2 YFSETQ. Here the CDR3 reads CASSVVSETQYF. The CDR3 DNA is TGCGCCAGCAGCGTAGTATCCGAGACCCAGTACTTC.

This clone has a count of ten or more. The chain recombines TRBV15 with TRBJ2-6; no clear D gene. The CDR3 loop spans 14 amino acids. Germline assignment: CDR1 LNHNV and CDR2 YYDKDF (reference sequence). V lost 0 bases and J lost 2, with 2 bases in between. The CDR3 region has the DNA TGTGCCACCAGCAGAGAGACTGGGGCCAACGTCCTGACTTTC. This codes for CATSRETGANVLTF.

The chain couples TRBV5-4 to TRBJ2-5; TRBD1 matches at 9 bases. Germline assignment: CDR1 SGHNT and CDR2 YYREEE (reference sequence). J gave up 4 bases and V 4 bases, and 2 bases lay outside the gene matches. The CDR3 runs 13 residues. CDR3 bases: TGTGCCAGCAGCAGGGGACAGGGAGAGACCCAGTACTTC. It encodes CASSRGQGETQYF.

There are many counts of this clone. V is TRBV27 and J is TRBJ1-4; unclear D gene. Deletions cut 8 bases from V and 7 bases from J, with 14 bases between. CDR1 is MNHEY and CDR2 is SMNVEV in the germline V gene (reference sequence). This CDR3 is 13 amino acids long. The CDR3: CASGETGSEKLFF. In DNA form, the CDR3 reads TGTGCCAGCGGGGAGACGGGATCTGAAAAACTGTTTTTT.

This clone was seen at least ten times. The CDR3 DNA reads TGTGCCAGCAGCTTTTTCCTCTCCTATAATTCACCCCTCCACTTT. Protein product: CASSFFLSYNSPLHF. The chain employs TRBV5-6 and TRBJ1-6; D is undetermined. Trimming took 2 bases from V and 0 from J, leaving 6 bases between them. The CDR3 loop spans 15 amino acids. The germline V gene has CDR1 SGHDT and CDR2 YYEEEE.

V usage is TRBV14 and J usage is TRBJ2-3; TRBD2 agrees at 13 bases. With V trimmed by 5 bases and J by 2 bases, 4 bases remained unmatched. The CDR3 covers 16 residues. The V gene's germline CDR1 is SGHDN and CDR2 FVKESK. The CDR3 region has the DNA TGTGCCAGCAGCAAGGGACTAGCGGGATACACAGATACGCAGTATTTT. Translation: CASSKGLAGYTDTQYF. Using reference TRBV14 and TRBJ2-3 for the parts outside the CDR3, the full variable domain is EAGVTQFPSHSVIEKGQTVTLRCDPISGHDNLYWYRRVMGKEIKFLLHFVKESKQDESGMPNNRFLAERTGGTYSTLKVQPAELEDSGVYFCASSKGLAGYTDTQYFGPGTRLTVL.

This clone was counted at least ten times. The chain has TRBV30 and TRBJ2-2, with 10 bases aligning to TRBD2. The length of the CDR3 is 15 residues. Germline V gives CDR1 GTSNPN, CDR2 SVGIG (reference sequence). V shed 7 bases, J shed 4 bases, and the junction held 9 bases outside the gene matches. The CDR3: CASPPTSGATGELFF. In DNA form, the CDR3 reads TGTGCCTCCCCCCCTACTAGCGGGGCCACCGGGGAGCTGTTTTTT.

This clone came up many times. In nucleotides, the CDR3 is TGTGCCAGCAGCCCACTAGGCGCAGGGGTAGCCTACAATGAGCAGTTCTTC. This translates into CASSPLGAGVAYNEQFF. The chain has TRBV6-6 and TRBJ2-1, with D possibly TRBD1 on 6 matching bases. The germline V gene has CDR1 MNHNY and CDR2 SVGAGI (reference sequence). Trimming pared 6 bases from V and 2 bases from J, leaving 20 bases between. This CDR3 has 17 amino acids.

This clone was recorded many times. This rearrangement joins TRBV9 to TRBJ2-7; 8 bases line up with TRBD1. This CDR3 has 13 amino acids. From germline, CDR1 is SGDLS and CDR2 YYNGEE. The V segment lost 5 bases and the J segment 3 bases; nucleotides outside the gene matches: 4. CDR3 sequence reads: CASSTGGSYEQYF. In DNA, the CDR3 is TGTGCCAGCAGTACAGGGGGAAGCTACGAGCAGTACTTC.

In the case of this clone: The junction does not match germline at one end; this may be a read error. The rearrangement links TRBV28 to TRBJ2-7; D could derive from TRBD1 or TRBD2 (5 bases each). The germline CDR1 and CDR2 sequences are MDHEN and SYDVKM. The CDR3 runs to 12 residues. Here the CDR3 reads CDSRLGTNEQYF. CDR3 sequence (DNA): TGTGACAGCAGGTTGGGGACCAACGAGCAGTACTTC.